Below are 24 T cell receptor beta chains sequenced from a single sample in a study of blood T cell repertoires in COVID-19. Only in-frame clones appear in the TCRdb table, and some are missing; sequencing was by immunoSEQ multiplex PCR. The sample consists of roughly 170,000 clones, 70% to 90% of them appearing once. Sequencing was performed on peripheral blood. The receptors come from a woman aged 50 to 65 with COVID-19, enrolled during active disease.

This chain connects TRBV2 to TRBJ1-5, with 10 bases fitting TRBD1. V shed 7 bases and J 6 bases; nucleotides not matched to a gene: 9. Germline assignment: CDR1 SNHLY and CDR2 FYNNEI. CDR3 length: 15 amino acids. CDR3 amino acids: CASNPGTGVSQPQHF. CDR3 DNA sequence: TGTGCCAGCAATCCCGGGACAGGGGTTTCTCAGCCCCAGCATTTT.

CDR3 coding DNA: TGTGCCAGCAGGGAGGGACAGGGGAGCTCCTACGAGCAGTACTTC. This encodes CASREGQGSSYEQYF. V usage is TRBV7-2 and J usage is TRBJ2-7; TRBD1 matches at 10 bases. Trimming took 6 bases from V and 0 from J; bases not matched to a gene: 5. The CDR3 runs 15 residues. Germline values: CDR1 SGHTA, CDR2 FQGNSA. Full variable domain (outside the CDR3, taken from reference TRBV7-2 and TRBJ2-7): GAGVSQSPSNKVTEKGKDVELRCDPISGHTALYWYRQSLGQGLEFLIYFQGNSAPDKSGLPSDRFSAERTGGSVSTLTIQRTQQEDSAVYLCASREGQGSSYEQYFGPGTRLTVT.

In its sample, this clone was seen a few times. The J gene is TRBJ2-1, the V gene TRBV21-1; no DNA check was done on the table's D call, TRBD1. TRBV21-1 is recorded as a pseudogene. The CDR3 has 17 residues. The CDR3 DNA reads TGTGCCAGCAGCAAAGTTAACAGGGAACCTTCCTACAATGAGCAGTTCTTC. Its protein product is CASSKVNREPSYNEQFF.

The chain employs TRBV20-1 and TRBJ2-5; no reliable D call. V dropped 6 bases and J dropped 5 bases, with 10 bases sitting between them. The CDR3 extends over 11 amino acids. Germline-derived CDR1 and CDR2 are DFQATT and SNEGSKA (reference sequence). The DNA of the CDR3 is TGCAGTGCAGCTGGTACGGAGACCCAGTACTTC. Residues: CSAAGTETQYF.

This clone came up many times. In DNA form, the CDR3 reads TGTGCCAGCAGCTCACAGGGGAACTATGGCTACACCTTC. Translated: CASSSQGNYGYTF. The chain carries TRBV9 and TRBJ1-2, with 7 bases aligning to TRBD1. CDR1 is SGDLS, CDR2 YYNGEE, per germline. This CDR3 contains 13 residues. The ends lost 4 bases at V and 2 bases at J; junction bases unmatched: 2.

This clone occurred once. This chain joins TRBV11-2 and TRBJ2-2; 7 bases map to TRBD2. The germline gives CDR1 SGHAT, CDR2 FQNNGV. After removal of 4 bases from V and 4 bases from J, the junction contained 12 bases not matched to a gene. The CDR3 length is 17 residues. The CDR3 DNA reads TGTGCCAGCAGCTCCACTCAAGCGGGACGAGTCACCGGGGAGCTGTTTTTT. Protein product: CASSSTQAGRVTGELFF.

The chain has TRBV7-8 and TRBJ1-5; D unresolved. Germline V CDR1 and CDR2: SGHVS, FQNEAQ. This CDR3 is built from 12 residues. Trimming shortened V by 5 bases and J by 4 bases, and 6 bases separated the two germline ends. In DNA, the CDR3 is TGTGCCAGCAGCCCGGGGAATCAGCCCCAGCATTTT. Translation gives CASSPGNQPQHF. The full variable domain, rest sourced from reference TRBV7-8 and TRBJ1-5, is GAGVSQSPRYKVAKRGQDVALRCDPISGHVSLFWYQQALGQGPEFLTYFQNEAQLDKSGLPSDRFFAERPEGSVSTLKIQRTQQEDSAVYLCASSPGNQPQHFGDGTRLSIL.

This chain links TRBV19 with TRBJ1-3; D remains unclear. Germline CDR1 is LNHDA and CDR2 is SQIVND (reference sequence). Trimming cost V 3 bases and J 1 base, with 10 bases left between them. This CDR3 spans 15 amino acids. In DNA, the CDR3 is TGTGCCAGTAGTATCCTTTCGAGATCTGGAAACACCATATATTTT. This encodes CASSILSRSGNTIYF.

The chain carries TRBV7-8 and TRBJ2-2; the match to TRBD2 covers 15 bases. The germline V gene has CDR1 SGHVS and CDR2 FQNEAQ. The CDR3 is 18 amino acids. With V trimmed by 5 bases and J by 4 bases, 8 bases remained unmatched. The DNA for the CDR3 is TGTGCCAGCAGCCATGGACTAGCGGGGGGGCTAATCACCGGGGAGCTGTTTTTT. As protein: CASSHGLAGGLITGELFF. The full variable domain, in which reference TRBV7-8 and TRBJ2-2 provide the parts outside the CDR3, is GAGVSQSPRYKVAKRGQDVALRCDPISGHVSLFWYQQALGQGPEFLTYFQNEAQLDKSGLPSDRFFAERPEGSVSTLKIQRTQQEDSAVYLCASSHGLAGGLITGELFFGEGSRLTVL.

The table lists this clone with a count of one. The V gene is TRBV19, the J gene TRBJ2-2, with D perhaps TRBD1 (5 bases). Germline-derived CDR1 and CDR2 are LNHDA and SQIVND (reference sequence). The CDR3 is 13 amino acids. V shed 7 bases and J shed 3 bases, with 9 bases lying between them. The CDR3: CASIGRDTGELFF. CDR3 coding DNA: TGTGCCAGTATTGGCAGGGACACCGGGGAGCTGTTTTTT.

This chain uses TRBV6-5 with TRBJ1-4, with 10 positions matching TRBD1. CDR3 length equals 14 residues. Germline V gene sequence: CDR1 MNHEY, CDR2 SVGAGI. With V trimmed by 6 bases and J by 2 bases, 0 bases remained unmatched. The CDR3 coding sequence is TGTGCCAGCAGGGGACAGGGGACTAATGAAAAACTGTTTTTT. Its protein is CASRGQGTNEKLFF.

This sequence joins TRBV10-3 and TRBJ2-7; 9 bases line up with TRBD2. The V gene end was trimmed by 0 bases and the J gene end by 6 bases; junction bases not matched to a gene: 9. The V gene's germline CDR1 is ENHRY and CDR2 SYGVKD. CDR3 length equals 16 residues. The CDR3 loop is CAISESGGLAGSEQYF. The DNA of the CDR3 is TGTGCCATCAGTGAGTCGGGGGGGCTAGCGGGGAGCGAGCAGTACTTC.

The V gene is TRBV19, the J gene TRBJ2-2; TRBD2 is a possible D gene (6 bases). Germline CDR1 is LNHDA and CDR2 is SQIVND (reference sequence). V dropped 3 bases and J dropped 7 bases, with 18 bases sitting between them. The CDR3 is 16 amino acids. The CDR3 loop reads CASSMDLAGNNGELFF. The CDR3 nucleotides read TGTGCCAGTAGTATGGATTTGGCGGGGAATAACGGGGAGCTGTTTTTT.

The chain has TRBV30 and TRBJ1-6; no clear D gene. This CDR3 region has 13 residues. The V gene lost 4 bases and the J gene lost 6 bases, with 10 bases spanning the gap. The germline V gene encodes CDR1 GTSNPN and CDR2 SVGIG (reference sequence). The CDR3 bases are TGTGCCTGGAAGCGGGAGATTAATTCACCCCTCCACTTT. Amino acid sequence: CAWKREINSPLHF.

The V and J genes are TRBV3-1 (or the pseudogene TRBV3-2) and TRBJ2-6; D perhaps matches TRBD2 (5 bases). CDR1 is LGHDT and CDR2 is YNNKEL in the germline V gene (reference sequence). The CDR3 contains 17 residues. With 4 bases removed from V and 4 bases from J, the gap between germline ends came to 17 bases. The CDR3 loop is CASSREAGVLGANVLTF. In DNA, the CDR3 is TGTGCCAGCAGCCGTGAAGCCGGGGTTTTGGGGGCCAACGTCCTGACTTTC.

The V gene is TRBV2, the J gene TRBJ2-1; D might be TRBD1 (6 bases). The CDR3 spans 16 residues. V lost 6 bases and J 6 bases, leaving 21 bases between the germline ends. Germline V gives CDR1 SNHLY, CDR2 FYNNEI. The CDR3 loop is CASSLRDPRGGNEQFF. CDR3 DNA sequence: TGTGCCAGCAGCCTCCGGGACCCTCGAGGGGGCAATGAGCAGTTCTTC.

This clone was observed a few times. The chain joins TRBV9 to TRBJ2-2; 9 nucleotides line up with TRBD1. With 0 bases clipped from V and 9 bases from J, the junction kept 12 bases outside the gene matches. This CDR3 region has 17 residues. The germline CDR1 and CDR2 sequences are SGDLS and YYNGEE. CDR3 protein: CASSVASGQGNVRELFF. Here the CDR3 DNA reads TGTGCCAGCAGCGTAGCTTCGGGACAGGGAAACGTCCGGGAGCTGTTTTTT.

V is TRBV29-1 and J is TRBJ1-2, with D possibly being TRBD1 (6 bases). Trimming removed 4 bases from V and 2 bases from J, with 11 bases in between. The CDR3 runs to 13 residues. In germline, CDR1 is SQVTM, CDR2 ANQGSEA. CDR3 coding DNA: TGCAGCGTTGTCCGGGGGGCGAACTATGGCTACACCTTC. It encodes CSVVRGANYGYTF.

V usage is TRBV5-5 and J usage is TRBJ2-7; possibly TRBD2 for D (5 bases). The CDR3 has 12 amino acids. Trimming shortened V by 1 base and J by 11 bases, and 13 bases separated the two germline ends. Germline V lookup: CDR1 SGHKS, CDR2 YYEKEE (reference sequence). The CDR3 nucleotides are TGTGCCAGCAGCTTGTTGGGCACCGGGGAGTACTTC. This encodes CASSLLGTGEYF. Variable domain in full (rest from reference TRBV5-5 and TRBJ2-7): DAGVTQSPTHLIKTRGQQVTLRCSPISGHKSVSWYQQVLGQGPQFIFQYYEKEERGRGNFPDRFSARQFPNYSSELNVNALLLGDSALYLCASSLLGTGEYFGPGTRLTVT.

The chain combines TRBV18 with TRBJ1-2; weak D call: TRBD1 (5 bases). The V end was cut by 6 bases, the J end by 1 base, with 12 bases between. The CDR3 loop spans 14 amino acids. Germline V gene lookup returns CDR1 KGHSH and CDR2 LQKENI. CDR3: CASSLTTDNYGYTF. The CDR3 DNA is TGTGCCAGCTCTCTAACGACAGATAACTATGGCTACACCTTC.

The V call is TRBV10-3, the J call TRBJ1-4; 9 bases fit TRBD1. J lost 7 bases, V lost 6 bases, and 6 bases had no gene match. CDR1 and CDR2 (germline): ENHRY, SYGVKD. The CDR3 is 14 amino acids. CDR3 in amino acids: CAIRRGQGSEKLFF. CDR3 nucleotide sequence: TGTGCCATCAGGCGGGGACAGGGAAGTGAAAAACTGTTTTTT.

As for this clone: Other DNA sequences from this sample encode an identical CDR3 as well. The J gene is TRBJ1-1, the V gene TRBV5-1; the match to TRBD1 covers 7 bases. CDR1 is SGHRS, CDR2 YFSETQ, per germline. The junction had 3 bases not matched to a gene; V was cut back by 4 bases and J by 3 bases. The CDR3 sequence is 13 residues long. The CDR3 reads CASSLQGDTEAFF. CDR3 nucleotides: TGCGCCAGCAGCCTGCAGGGGGACACTGAAGCTTTCTTT.

This chain connects TRBV4-1 to TRBJ2-7; D might be TRBD1 (6 bases). CDR1 is MGHRA and CDR2 is YSYEKL in the germline V gene. The V gene lost 1 base and the J gene lost 5 bases, with 9 bases spanning the gap. The CDR3 has 13 residues. This chain's CDR3 is CASSQGTDNEQYF. The CDR3 coding sequence is TGCGCCAGCAGCCAAGGGACAGATAACGAGCAGTACTTC.

V is TRBV14 and J is TRBJ2-7; D possibly corresponds to TRBD1 (6 bases). From germline, CDR1 is SGHDN and CDR2 FVKESK. This CDR3 is built from 13 residues. With 4 bases removed from V and 3 bases from J, the gap between germline ends came to 10 bases. DNA for the CDR3: TGTGCCAGCAGCCCCGGACAGCACTACGAGCAGTACTTC. Its translation: CASSPGQHYEQYF.